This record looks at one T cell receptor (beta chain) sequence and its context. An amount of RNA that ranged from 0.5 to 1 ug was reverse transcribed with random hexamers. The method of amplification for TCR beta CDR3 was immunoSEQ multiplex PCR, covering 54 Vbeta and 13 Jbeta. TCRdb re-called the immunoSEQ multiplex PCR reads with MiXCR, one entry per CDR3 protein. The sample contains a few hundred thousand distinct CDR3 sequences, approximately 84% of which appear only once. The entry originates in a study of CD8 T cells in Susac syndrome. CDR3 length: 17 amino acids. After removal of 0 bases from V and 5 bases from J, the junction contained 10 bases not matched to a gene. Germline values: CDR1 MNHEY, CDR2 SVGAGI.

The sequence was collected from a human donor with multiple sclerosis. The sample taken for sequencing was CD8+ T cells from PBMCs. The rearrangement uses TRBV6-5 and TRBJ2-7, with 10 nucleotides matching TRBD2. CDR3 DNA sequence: TGTGCCAGCAGTTACTCCAGCTTCCTAGCGGGAGATCACGAGCAGTACTTC. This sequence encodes CASSYSSFLAGDHEQYF.